Listed below are T cell receptor beta chains from one sample, sequenced in a study of shared clonotypes between healthy human individuals. Repertoires were generated with immunoSEQ multiplex PCR, while TCRdb's copy carries only in-frame clones and drops some. Found here are roughly 500,000 clones, about 96% of them singletons; the top ten hold approximately 0.06%. What was sequenced was naive CD4+ T cells sorted from blood. Receptors originate from a young woman in good health. Both conserved end residues are part of each CDR3. Fields, in order: V gene, J gene, D gene, clone size, CDR3 protein, CDR3 DNA. D genes are given only for firm matches. Size is omitted from some rows. Given values are once, few, many or a class for expanded clones.

TRBV10-3	TRBJ2-7	.	.	CAISGSESEQYF	TGTGCCATCAGTGGTTCGGAGTCCGAGCAGTACTTC
TRBV6-5	TRBJ1-1	.	.	CASSYSSRGSEAFF	TGTGCCAGCAGTTACTCGAGTCGGGGGTCGGAAGCTTTCTTT
TRBV19	TRBJ2-2	.	.	CASSVFAGGTGELFF	TGTGCCAGTAGCGTATTCGCCGGGGGCACCGGGGAGCTGTTTTTT
TRBV4-1	TRBJ2-2	.	.	CASSQVLRNTGELFF	TGCGCCAGCAGCCAAGTACTCAGAAACACCGGGGAGCTGTTTTTT
TRBV28	TRBJ2-1	TRBD1	.	CASRTWTGPQFF	TGTGCCAGCAGGACTTGGACAGGGCCTCAGTTCTTC
TRBV6-4	TRBJ2-2	.	.	CASSGTPNTGELFF	TGTGCCAGCAGTGGGACCCCGAACACCGGGGAGCTGTTTTTT
TRBV5-1	TRBJ2-1	.	.	CASGGGEQFF	TGCGCCAGCGGGGGTGGTGAGCAGTTCTTC
TRBV5-1	TRBJ2-7	.	.	CASSSTGPYEQYF	TGCGCCAGCAGCTCGACAGGCCCCTACGAGCAGTACTTC
TRBV5-1	TRBJ2-2	.	few	CASSMDGIGELFF	TGCGCCAGCAGCATGGACGGTATCGGGGAGCTGTTTTTT
TRBV28	TRBJ2-7	.	.	CASSLRRLTSYEQYF	TGTGCCAGCAGTTTACGACGGCTCACCTCCTACGAGCAGTACTTC
TRBV21-1	TRBJ2-7	.	.	CASSNGQTTYEQYF	TGTGCCAGCAGCAATGGGCAGACCACCTACGAGCAGTACTTC
TRBV5-1	TRBJ2-7	.	.	CASSLAFTSYEQYF	TGCGCCAGCAGCTTGGCCTTTACTTCTTACGAGCAGTACTTC
TRBV20-1	TRBJ1-1	.	few	CRGGKAFF	TGCAGAGGAGGGAAAGCTTTCTTT
TRBV28	TRBJ2-7	.	.	CASSLPVSYEQYF	TGTGCCAGCAGTTTGCCAGTCTCCTACGAGCAGTACTTC
TRBV18	TRBJ2-1	TRBD2	.	CASSPGLAGDREQFF	TGTGCCAGCTCGCCTGGACTAGCGGGAGATCGAGAGCAGTTCTTC
TRBV7-9	TRBJ2-5	.	.	CASSSGGGGETQYF	TGTGCCAGCAGCTCAGGAGGAGGGGGAGAGACCCAGTACTTC
TRBV5-4	TRBJ2-1	.	.	CASSLDGNEQFF	TGTGCCAGCAGCTTGGACGGGAATGAGCAGTTCTTC
TRBV30	TRBJ1-4	.	.	CAWSEQWNEKLFF	TGTGCCTGGAGTGAACAGTGGAATGAAAAACTGTTTTTT
TRBV13	TRBJ2-5	TRBD2	.	CASSQGTSGRFGETQYF	TGTGCCAGCAGCCAAGGGACTAGCGGGAGATTTGGGGAGACCCAGTACTTC
TRBV27	TRBJ2-1	TRBD2	.	CASSPRLAGSLLGNEQFF	TGTGCCAGCAGTCCCCGACTAGCGGGATCTCTTCTTGGAAATGAGCAGTTCTTC
TRBV2	TRBJ1-3	.	.	CASSESLVAGNTIYF	TGTGCCAGCAGTGAATCGCTTGTAGCTGGAAACACCATATATTTT
TRBV2	TRBJ2-1	TRBD2	.	CASRRSLAGTSSYNEQFF	TGTGCCAGCAGGCGGAGTCTAGCGGGGACGAGCTCCTACAATGAGCAGTTCTTC
TRBV19	TRBJ2-2	.	.	CASREGNTGELFF	TGTGCCAGTAGGGAGGGGAACACCGGGGAGCTGTTTTTT
TRBV28	TRBJ2-7	.	.	CASSLTGSSVYEQYF	TGTGCCAGCAGTTTAACCGGGTCCTCGGTCTACGAGCAGTACTTC
TRBV7-9	TRBJ2-5	.	.	CASSLEQGRETQYF	TGTGCCAGCAGCTTAGAACAGGGTAGAGAGACCCAGTACTTC
TRBV5-1	TRBJ2-7	TRBD2	.	CASRKTATSDEQYF	TGCGCCAGCAGAAAGACCGCAACTAGCGACGAGCAGTACTTC
TRBV29-1	TRBJ1-2	.	.	CSVEPRGYYGYTF	TGCAGCGTTGAACCTAGGGGTTACTATGGCTACACCTTC
TRBV7-6	TRBJ2-3	.	.	CASSLYGASTDTQYF	TGTGCCAGCAGCTTATACGGTGCTAGCACAGATACGCAGTATTTT
TRBV6-5	TRBJ1-4	.	.	CASSSFIAGEKLFF	TGTGCCAGCAGTTCCTTTATTGCCGGAGAAAAACTGTTTTTT
TRBV7-9	TRBJ1-1	TRBD1	.	CASSPTGGTEAFF	TGTGCCAGCAGCCCGACAGGGGGCACTGAAGCTTTCTTT
TRBV19	TRBJ2-6	.	.	CASIKNREVSGANVLTF	TGTGCCAGTATAAAAAACAGGGAAGTCTCTGGGGCCAACGTCCTGACTTTC
TRBV9	TRBJ1-3	.	.	CASSVATPGRPSGNTIYF	TGTGCCAGCAGCGTAGCTACGCCCGGACGACCATCTGGAAACACCATATATTTT
TRBV19	TRBJ2-7	TRBD1	once	CASSDRDSSYEQYF	TGTGCCAGTAGTGACCGGGACAGCTCCTACGAGCAGTACTTC
TRBV27	TRBJ2-1	TRBD2	once	CASSLYASGTRGNEQFF	TGTGCCAGCAGTTTATACGCTAGCGGGACAAGGGGCAATGAGCAGTTCTTC
TRBV5-1	TRBJ2-6	.	once	CASTSYGRDRLSGANVLTF	TGCGCCAGCACCTCTTACGGGAGGGACAGACTCTCTGGGGCCAACGTCCTGACTTTC
TRBV28	TRBJ1-6	.	.	CASSFSPQGLFDSPLHF	TGTGCCAGCAGTTTTAGCCCCCAGGGGCTTTTTGATTCACCCCTCCACTTT
TRBV18	TRBJ2-3	.	.	CASSPPGRATDTQYF	TGTGCCAGCTCACCACCGGGACGAGCGACAGATACGCAGTATTTT
TRBV6-6	TRBJ1-4	TRBD1	.	CASSADRVDEKLFF	TGTGCCAGCAGTGCCGACAGGGTAGATGAAAAACTGTTTTTT
TRBV6-1	TRBJ2-2	.	once	CASTGLGSYTGELFF	TGTGCCAGCACCGGGCTGGGCTCCTACACCGGGGAGCTGTTTTTT
TRBV7-3	TRBJ1-3	.	few	CASSSRYRAPYSGNTIYF	TGTGCCAGCAGCTCCCGATACAGGGCTCCGTACTCTGGAAACACCATATATTTT
TRBV7-2	TRBJ2-7	TRBD2	few	CASSLNSGGSYEQYF	TGTGCCAGCAGCCTGAACTCGGGAGGGTCCTACGAGCAGTACTTC
TRBV6-5	TRBJ2-7	.	.	CASSYSSLAPREQYF	TGTGCCAGCAGTTACTCTAGTCTAGCCCCACGCGAGCAGTACTTC
TRBV30	TRBJ1-4	.	once	CAWSGGPRQAQGGRPKLFF	TGTGCCTGGAGCGGGGGGCCTCGACAGGCGCAAGGAGGAAGGCCAAAACTGTTTTTT
TRBV7-2	TRBJ2-1	TRBD2	.	CASSFPTSYYNEQFF	TGTGCCAGCAGCTTCCCGACTAGCTACTACAATGAGCAGTTCTTC
TRBV27	TRBJ2-7	TRBD1	.	CASSFSPPGQGESYEQYF	TGTGCCAGCAGTTTTTCCCCCCCCGGACAGGGAGAATCCTACGAGCAGTACTTC
TRBV4-1	TRBJ2-7	.	.	CASSQEQATYEQYF	TGCGCCAGCAGCCAAGAGCAGGCAACCTACGAGCAGTACTTC
TRBV2	TRBJ2-3	.	.	CAPAGGLEDTQYF	TGTGCCCCCGCAGGCGGCCTGGAGGATACGCAGTATTTT
TRBV25-1	TRBJ2-7	.	.	CASSESWVYEQYF	TGTGCCAGCAGTGAATCGTGGGTCTACGAGCAGTACTTC
TRBV2	TRBJ2-5	.	.	CASSDDSQETQYF	TGTGCCAGCAGTGATGACAGCCAAGAGACCCAGTACTTC
TRBV18	TRBJ2-7	.	.	CASSPPRHSYEQYF	TGTGCCAGCTCACCTCCACGGCACTCCTACGAGCAGTACTTC
TRBV5-8	TRBJ2-5	TRBD2	.	CASSSLGGARETQYF	TGTGCCAGCAGCTCCCTCGGGGGGGCGAGGGAGACCCAGTACTTC
TRBV19	TRBJ1-1	.	.	CASSIVPGRLEAFF	TGTGCCAGTAGTATAGTGCCCGGCCGCCTTGAAGCTTTCTTT
TRBV28	TRBJ2-7	TRBD1	.	CASSLTGVSYEQYF	TGTGCCAGCAGTTTGACAGGGGTTAGCTACGAGCAGTACTTC
TRBV2	TRBJ2-7	TRBD1	.	CASRVQGAPSYEQYF	TGTGCCAGCAGGGTACAGGGGGCACCTTCCTACGAGCAGTACTTC